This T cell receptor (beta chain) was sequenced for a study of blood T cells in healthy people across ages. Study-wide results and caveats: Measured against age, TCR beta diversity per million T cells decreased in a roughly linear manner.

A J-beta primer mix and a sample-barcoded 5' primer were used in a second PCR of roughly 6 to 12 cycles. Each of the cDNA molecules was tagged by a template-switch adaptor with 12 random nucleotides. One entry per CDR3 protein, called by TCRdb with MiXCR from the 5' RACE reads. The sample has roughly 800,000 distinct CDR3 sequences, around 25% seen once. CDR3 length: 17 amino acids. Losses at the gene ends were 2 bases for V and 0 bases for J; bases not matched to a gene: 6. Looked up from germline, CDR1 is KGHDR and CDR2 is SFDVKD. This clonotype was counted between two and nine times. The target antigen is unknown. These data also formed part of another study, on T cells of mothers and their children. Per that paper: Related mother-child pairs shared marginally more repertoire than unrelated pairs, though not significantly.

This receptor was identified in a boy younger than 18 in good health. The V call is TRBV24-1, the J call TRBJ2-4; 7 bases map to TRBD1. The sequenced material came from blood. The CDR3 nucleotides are TGTGCCACCAGTGATTCAGGGACAGCTCTAGCCAAAAACATTCAGTACTTC. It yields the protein CATSDSGTALAKNIQYF.